These T cell receptor beta chains were read from a single sample in a study of cytomegalovirus exposure and HLA in healthy donors. Method: immunoSEQ multiplex PCR; TCRdb's copy keeps in-frame clones and lacks some. The repertoire includes 90,000 to 150,000 clones, 77% of them detected once, and about 6% sits in the top ten. Input material: PBMCs. These receptors came from a man aged 18-30 years in good health and CMV-seropositive. Both conserved end residues are part of each CDR3. A D gene is named only where the DNA matches it firmly. A row's size may be missing; if present it is once, few, many or a size class.

clone_size j_call v_call d_call cdr3_aa cdr3_nt
. TRBJ2-1 TRBV29-1 TRBD1 CSALTGGSPYEQFF TGCAGCGCCCTCACAGGGGGAAGTCCGTACGAGCAGTTCTTC
. TRBJ1-2 TRBV7-9 . CASSLAQGKERGYTF TGTGCCAGCAGCTTAGCCCAGGGGAAAGAGCGGGGCTACACCTTC
. TRBJ2-2 TRBV9 TRBD2 CASSPGRGGRTGELFF TGTGCCAGCAGCCCCGGCCGCGGGGGTCGAACCGGGGAGCTGTTTTTT
. TRBJ2-6 TRBV4-1 . CASSQGRGRHSGANVLTF TGCGCCAGCAGCCAAGGAAGGGGTCGGCACTCTGGGGCCAACGTCCTGACTTTC
few TRBJ2-7 TRBV2 . CASKAASYEQYF TGTGCCAGCAAGGCGGCTTCCTACGAGCAGTACTTC
. TRBJ2-7 TRBV27 TRBD2 CASSLSSGASYEQYF TGTGCCAGCAGCTTGTCTAGCGGGGCCTCCTACGAGCAGTACTTC
. TRBJ2-3 TRBV19 TRBD2 CASSPRPRPGLAGVPDTQYF TGTGCCAGTAGTCCCCGCCCCCGGCCGGGACTAGCGGGAGTTCCAGATACGCAGTATTTT
. TRBJ1-2 TRBV19 . CASSTTYGPGTRYTF TGTGCCAGTAGTACAACCTACGGACCAGGGACTCGCTACACCTTC
few TRBJ1-5 TRBV6-5 . CASSYSNRGSNQPQHF TGTGCCAGCAGTTACTCGAATAGGGGGAGCAATCAGCCCCAGCATTTT
. TRBJ2-7 TRBV5-1 . CASSLGGTGNREQYF TGCGCCAGCAGCTTGGGTGGCACAGGGAACCGCGAGCAGTACTTC
. TRBJ1-2 TRBV6-6 . CASSYTDSGYTF TGTGCCAGCAGTTACACGGACTCCGGCTACACCTTC
. TRBJ2-7 TRBV28 . CASSVQGHEQYF TGTGCCAGCAGTGTACAGGGACACGAGCAGTACTTC
. TRBJ1-4 TRBV5-6 TRBD1 CASSWNRGREKLFF TGTGCCAGCAGCTGGAACAGGGGACGTGAAAAACTGTTTTTT
. TRBJ2-1 TRBV5-1 . CASSLPSRSESSYNEQFF TGCGCCAGCAGCTTACCATCCCGATCAGAATCCTCCTACAATGAGCAGTTCTTC
. TRBJ2-5 TRBV4-1 . CASSQGPVAIPGETQYF TGCGCCAGCAGCCAAGGTCCGGTAGCGATACCCGGGGAGACCCAGTACTTC
few TRBJ1-1 TRBV30 . CAWSVEVRAFF TGTGCCTGGAGTGTAGAGGTTCGAGCTTTCTTT
few TRBJ2-7 TRBV6-1 . CASSRGGSYEQYF TGTGCCAGCTCTAGGGGAGGCTCCTACGAGCAGTACTTC
. TRBJ2-2 TRBV30 TRBD2 CAWTYWTSGIGRNTGELFF TGTGCCTGGACGTATTGGACTAGCGGGATAGGTAGGAACACCGGGGAGCTGTTTTTT
. TRBJ1-6 TRBV11-1 TRBD1 CASSSGQGYNSPLHF TGTGCCAGCAGCTCAGGACAGGGGTACAATTCACCCCTCCACTTT
. TRBJ2-7 TRBV6-9 . CASSSEANAYF TGTGCCAGCAGTTCCGAGGCCAATGCGTACTTC
. TRBJ1-2 TRBV6-5 TRBD1 CASRTGGTSYTF TGTGCCAGCAGGACAGGGGGCACGAGCTACACCTTC
. TRBJ1-1 TRBV29-1 . CSVLENTEAFF TGCAGCGTTCTAGAGAACACTGAAGCTTTCTTT
. TRBJ1-1 TRBV5-4 . CASSLAPGTEAFF TGTGCCAGCAGCTTGGCCCCAGGGACTGAAGCTTTCTTT
. TRBJ1-2 TRBV10-2 . CASSDSDSPYGYTF TGCGCCAGCAGTGATTCGGACAGTCCCTATGGCTACACCTTC
. TRBJ2-1 TRBV4-1 TRBD2 CASSQDPRGGRSSYNEQFF TGCGCCAGCAGCCAAGATCCCCGGGGGGGAAGAAGCTCCTACAATGAGCAGTTCTTC
. TRBJ2-3 TRBV5-6 TRBD1 CASSFDRVGTDTQYF TGTGCCAGCAGCTTCGACAGGGTCGGGACAGATACGCAGTATTTT
few TRBJ1-5 TRBV7-8 TRBD1 CASSSTGTGGRFGNQPQHF TGTGCCAGCAGCTCCACCGGGACAGGGGGCAGGTTTGGCAATCAGCCCCAGCATTTT
. TRBJ2-2 TRBV9 . CASSVTGENTGELFF TGTGCCAGCAGCGTAACCGGTGAGAATACCGGGGAGCTGTTTTTT
few TRBJ2-1 TRBV14 . CASSQVMGGEQFF TGTGCCAGCAGCCAAGTGATGGGAGGCGAGCAGTTCTTC
. TRBJ2-7 TRBV7-9 . CASNYDRNEQYF TGTGCCAGCAACTATGACAGAAACGAGCAGTACTTC
. TRBJ1-2 TRBV5-1 . CASSLGRGTTDRLYGYTF TGCGCCAGCAGCTTGGGGCGGGGGACAACCGACCGGCTCTATGGCTACACCTTC
. TRBJ2-3 TRBV9 TRBD2 CASSVAGTSVTDTQYF TGTGCCAGCAGCGTAGCTGGGACTAGCGTCACAGATACGCAGTATTTT
. TRBJ1-2 TRBV28 TRBD1 CASTNQGARGYTF TGTGCCAGCACTAACCAGGGGGCACGCGGCTACACCTTC
. TRBJ2-1 TRBV11-2 TRBD2 CASSLGLAGGRYNEQFF TGTGCCAGCAGCTTGGGACTAGCGGGAGGGCGATACAATGAGCAGTTCTTC
. TRBJ1-2 TRBV2 . CASPQEPNYGYTF TGTGCCAGTCCACAGGAACCAAACTATGGCTACACCTTC
. TRBJ1-5 TRBV27 . CASTPRGFSNQPQHF TGTGCCAGCACCCCCCGGGGATTTAGCAATCAGCCCCAGCATTTT
. TRBJ2-7 TRBV2 . CASSVPGLTPYEQYF TGTGCCAGCAGTGTACCAGGATTAACCCCCTACGAGCAGTACTTC
. TRBJ1-1 TRBV10-3 . CAIREAGAGDTEAFF TGTGCCATCAGAGAAGCCGGCGCGGGGGACACTGAAGCTTTCTTT
. TRBJ1-1 TRBV7-9 . CASSFPSEVEAFF TGTGCCAGCAGCTTTCCTAGCGAGGTTGAAGCTTTCTTT
. TRBJ1-2 TRBV7-9 TRBD1 CASIGQDDGYTF TGTGCCAGCATCGGACAGGACGATGGCTACACCTTC
. TRBJ2-2 TRBV2 TRBD2 CASSEPGLAGGPNTGELFF TGTGCCAGCAGTGAACCGGGACTAGCGGGAGGTCCGAACACCGGGGAGCTGTTTTTT
. TRBJ1-2 TRBV28 . CASSGTPINYGYTF TGTGCCAGCAGTGGGACACCAATTAACTATGGCTACACCTTC
. TRBJ2-2 TRBV27 . CASSFLRGTNTGELFF TGTGCCAGCAGTTTTTTGCGGGGCACGAACACCGGGGAGCTGTTTTTT
. TRBJ1-2 TRBV11-1 . CASSLSGDGYTF TGTGCCAGCAGCTTGTCAGGGGACGGCTACACCTTC
. TRBJ1-4 TRBV28 . CASSFRTAINEKLFF TGTGCCAGCAGTTTTAGAACAGCCATTAATGAAAAACTGTTTTTT
. TRBJ2-1 TRBV7-8 . CASSLGSGYEQFF TGTGCCAGCAGCTTGGGCTCAGGGTATGAGCAGTTCTTC
few TRBJ1-2 TRBV5-8 . CASSSRSDYGYTF TGTGCCAGCAGCTCCCGGTCGGACTATGGCTACACCTTC
. TRBJ1-5 TRBV28 TRBD1 CASSLTGVGNQPQHF TGTGCCAGCAGTTTGACAGGGGTCGGCAATCAGCCCCAGCATTTT
once TRBJ2-7 TRBV2 . CASGRSYEQYF TGTGCCAGCGGCCGATCCTACGAGCAGTACTTC
. TRBJ1-4 TRBV18 TRBD1 CASSPQTGRREKLFF TGTGCCAGCTCACCACAGACAGGGAGGAGGGAAAAACTGTTTTTT
few TRBJ1-1 TRBV30 . CAWGGAEAFF TGTGCCTGGGGGGGGGCTGAAGCTTTCTTT
. TRBJ1-4 TRBV7-6 . CASSLGETSKLFF TGTGCCAGCAGCTTAGGGGAGACCTCGAAACTGTTTTTT